This entry lists 9 T cell receptor beta chains sequenced from one sample in a study of cytomegalovirus exposure and HLA in healthy donors. PCR was performed using 60 Vbeta and 13 Jbeta primers. Here immunoSEQ multiplex PCR was the method, and the copy in TCRdb shows in-frame clones only, minus some. The sample consists of around 50,000 clones, around 81% of them appearing once. The specimen sequenced was PBMCs. Source of these receptors: a man aged 25 to 40 in good health and CMV-seropositive.

The J gene is TRBJ1-5, the V gene TRBV6-5; the D gene is possibly TRBD1 (6 bases). Trimming left V 6 bases short and J 3 bases short, with 12 bases between. CDR3 length equals 14 residues. Germline loops: CDR1 MNHEY, CDR2 SVGAGI. CDR3 DNA: TGTGCCAGCAGCCTAAGGGGGAACAATCAGCCCCAGCATTTT. Amino acids: CASSLRGNNQPQHF.

The V and J genes are TRBV6-1 and TRBJ1-4; D is perhaps TRBD1 (5 bases). V was trimmed by 8 bases and J by 5 bases, leaving 15 bases between them. The germline V gene encodes CDR1 MNHNS and CDR2 SASEGT. The CDR3 covers 14 residues. The CDR3 reads CASGVGWGNEKLFF. The CDR3 region has the DNA TGTGCCAGCGGAGTTGGATGGGGCAATGAAAAACTGTTTTTT.

J is TRBJ1-6 and V is TRBV19, with 9 bases matching TRBD1. CDR1 and CDR2 (germline): LNHDA, SQIVND (reference sequence). J gave up 8 bases and V 7 bases, and 3 bases lay outside the gene matches. CDR3 size: 13 residues. The CDR3 DNA reads TGTGCCAGTACGACAGGGGGTGATTCACCCCTCCACTTT. Its translation: CASTTGGDSPLHF.

The chain is built from TRBV4-1 and TRBJ2-3; possible D gene TRBD1, 6 bases. CDR1 is MGHRA, CDR2 YSYEKL, per germline. V was shortened by 0 bases and J by 0 bases, with 10 bases between the two germline ends. CDR3 length equals 16 residues. CDR3 sequence: CASSQERTVSTDTQYF. Written as DNA, the CDR3 is TGCGCCAGCAGCCAAGAACGGACAGTTAGCACAGATACGCAGTATTTT.

The rearrangement uses TRBV4-1 and TRBJ2-1; TRBD2 aligns across 8 bases. After removal of 4 bases from V and 2 bases from J, the junction contained 7 bases not matched to a gene. CDR3 length equals 16 residues. Looked up from germline, CDR1 is MGHRA and CDR2 is YSYEKL. Written as DNA, the CDR3 is TGCGCCAGCAGCCCTCTCGGGGGGGTCGCCTACAATGAGCAGTTCTTC. Its protein product is CASSPLGGVAYNEQFF.

Here the CDR3 DNA reads TGTGCCAGCCGGGGACAGGGTCATCAGCCCCAGCATTTT. Translation gives CASRGQGHQPQHF. The V call is TRBV28, the J call TRBJ1-5, with 9 bases matching TRBD1. Germline V CDR1 and CDR2: MDHEN, SYDVKM. The V segment lost 8 bases and the J segment 5 bases; nucleotides outside the gene matches: 4. The CDR3 consists of 13 residues.

The chain combines TRBV19 with TRBJ2-7, with 8 positions matching TRBD2. The CDR3 is 13 amino acids. The germline gives CDR1 LNHDA, CDR2 SQIVND (reference sequence). Trimming at V came to 5 bases and at J to 6 bases, leaving 6 bases not matched to a gene. The CDR3 DNA follows: TGTGCCAGTAGTCCCGGCGGGGGGAGCGAGCAGTACTTC. Protein: CASSPGGGSEQYF. Based on the CDR3 plus reference TRBV19 and TRBJ2-7, the full variable domain is DGGITQSPKYLFRKEGQNVTLSCEQNLNHDAMYWYRQDPGQGLRLIYYSQIVNDFQKGDIAEGYSVSREKKESFPLTVTSAQKNPTAFYLCASSPGGGSEQYFGPGTRLTVT.

This clone was counted a single time. The J gene is TRBJ2-5, the V gene TRBV30; 9 nucleotides line up with TRBD2. The CDR3 sequence is 16 residues long. CDR1 and CDR2 (germline): GTSNPN, SVGIG (reference sequence). V dropped 0 bases and J dropped 0; count of bases not matched to a gene: 5. The CDR3 sequence is CAWSVGLAGHQETQYF. The DNA of the CDR3 is TGTGCCTGGAGTGTGGGGCTAGCGGGGCACCAAGAGACCCAGTACTTC.

This clone was seen a few times. The chain couples TRBV4-1 to TRBJ1-5, with 9 bases matching TRBD1. V shed 4 bases and J 5 bases; nucleotides not matched to a gene: 3. CDR1 is MGHRA and CDR2 is YSYEKL in the germline V gene. The CDR3 is made up of 14 amino acids. The CDR3 DNA reads as TGCGCCAGCAGCCCCCGGACAGGGGATCAGCCCCAGCATTTT. This sequence encodes CASSPRTGDQPQHF.